This T cell receptor beta chain was recovered during a study of T cells expressing NK-cell markers. Across the whole study: Sorted T-cell subsets CD3+CD56+NKG2C+, CD3+CD56+NKG2C- and CD3+CD56-NKG2C+ were TCR beta-sequenced.

Scientists made TCR beta cDNA using 5'RACE template switching with UMIs. From the 5' RACE reads, TCRdb lists one entry per CDR3 protein and no DNA. In total, the table holds about 540,000 distinct CDR3 sequences. The receptor's source is a man aged 18-30 years in good health. The sequenced sample consisted of blood T cells: a sorted CD56 or NKG2C T cell subset, CD4+ or CD8+ T cells, or bulk PBMC T cells (not recorded which).

CDR3 in amino acids: CASSLGAEEQYF. The chain recombines TRBV5-1 with TRBJ2-7; TCRdb's assignment of TRBD1 cannot be checked, as there is no DNA. The germline V gene encodes CDR1 SGHRS and CDR2 YFSETQ. The CDR3 consists of 12 residues.